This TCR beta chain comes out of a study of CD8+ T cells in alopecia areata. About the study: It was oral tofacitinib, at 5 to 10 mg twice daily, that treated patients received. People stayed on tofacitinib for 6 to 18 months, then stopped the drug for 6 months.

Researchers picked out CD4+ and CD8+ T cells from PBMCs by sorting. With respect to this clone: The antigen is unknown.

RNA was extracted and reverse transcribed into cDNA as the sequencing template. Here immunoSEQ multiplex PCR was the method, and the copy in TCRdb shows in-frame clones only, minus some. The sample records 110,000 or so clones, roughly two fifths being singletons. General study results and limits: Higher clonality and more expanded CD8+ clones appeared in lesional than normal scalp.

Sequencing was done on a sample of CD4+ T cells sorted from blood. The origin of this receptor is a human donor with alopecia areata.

The chain's CDR3 is CASSQDSNQPQHF. CDR3 nucleotide sequence: TGCGCCAGCAGCCAAGACAGCAATCAGCCCCAGCATTTT. V and J are TRBV4-1 and TRBJ1-5, with no clear D. The V gene lost 0 bases and the J gene lost 1 base, with 1 base spanning the gap. Germline V gene data show CDR1 as MGHRA and CDR2 as YSYEKL. This CDR3 is 13 amino acids long.